This T cell receptor (beta chain) was identified during a study of T cells in Graves' hyperthyroidism and ophthalmopathy. Germline CDR1 reads MNHNS; CDR2 reads SASEGT. V lost 6 bases and J lost 4; bases outside the gene matches: 5. This CDR3 is 13 amino acids long. The diagnoses drew upon clinical symptoms, serum thyroxine and TRAb, thyroid ultrasound and orbital computed tomography. PBMCs came from around 9.7 ml fresh peripheral blood. Amplified regions were TCR beta CDR3 sequences from RNA transcripts. HTBI primers were used for first-round RT-PCR of the TCR CDR3. One entry per CDR3 protein results from TCRdb running MiXCR on the multiplex PCR reads. The top ten clones hold 35% to 50% of a sample with fewer than 450,000 distinct CDR3 sequences, roughly 20% of them seen once. Many counts were recorded for this clonotype.

This chain connects TRBV6-1 to TRBJ1-2; TRBD1 matches at 7 bases. Sequenced: blood. The receptor's source is a young man with Graves' ophthalmopathy. CDR3 DNA sequence: TGTGCCAGCAGAGGGGACAGCTCCTATGGCTACACCTTC. Translation: CASRGDSSYGYTF.